These T cell receptor beta chains were read from a single sample in a study of shared clonotypes between healthy human individuals. TCRdb keeps only in-frame clones here, not all; method: immunoSEQ multiplex PCR. The sample lists around 1.6 million clones, roughly 98% occurring once. Source material: naive CD4+ T cells sorted from blood. The source is a man aged 30 to 45 in good health. CDR3s leave out the opening cysteine and the closing phenylalanine or tryptophan. Each record gives: V gene, CDR3 length, clone size, D gene, CDR3 protein. The D gene is left open where the match is weak. Some rows mark clone size as missing; the rest say once, few, many or name a class of expanded clone.

v_call: TRBV14
cdr3_length: 13
clone_size: once
d_call: TRBD2
cdr3_aa: ASSHSSGVSYEQY

v_call: TRBV5-1
cdr3_length: 11
clone_size: few
d_call: .
cdr3_aa: ASSRDRIDGYT

v_call: TRBV7-3
cdr3_length: 12
clone_size: .
d_call: .
cdr3_aa: ASSLTGVNTEAF

v_call: TRBV7-8
cdr3_length: 13
clone_size: .
d_call: TRBD1
cdr3_aa: ASSAGTGLGGELF

v_call: TRBV5-1
cdr3_length: 10
clone_size: .
d_call: TRBD1
cdr3_aa: ARGQGAYEQY

v_call: TRBV5-1
cdr3_length: 14
clone_size: .
d_call: TRBD1
cdr3_aa: ASSLGGTGDQAGYT

v_call: TRBV28
cdr3_length: 12
clone_size: .
d_call: TRBD2
cdr3_aa: ASSFGGRAFEQF

v_call: TRBV5-1
cdr3_length: 12
clone_size: .
d_call: TRBD2
cdr3_aa: ASSLPAGEGEQY

v_call: TRBV27
cdr3_length: 13
clone_size: .
d_call: .
cdr3_aa: ASRLRTATTYEQY

v_call: TRBV10-2
cdr3_length: 13
clone_size: .
d_call: .
cdr3_aa: ASSSFSGGTYEQY

v_call: TRBV18
cdr3_length: 13
clone_size: .
d_call: TRBD1
cdr3_aa: ASSPPGTGTYEQY

v_call: TRBV7-8
cdr3_length: 17
clone_size: .
d_call: TRBD2
cdr3_aa: ASSLILSIGLAATGELF

v_call: TRBV27
cdr3_length: 14
clone_size: .
d_call: TRBD1
cdr3_aa: ASSFFRQGARNEQF

v_call: TRBV5-1
cdr3_length: 13
clone_size: .
d_call: .
cdr3_aa: ASSLVGSGTYEQY

v_call: TRBV28
cdr3_length: 12
clone_size: .
d_call: TRBD1
cdr3_aa: ASRGDRAAREQF

v_call: TRBV5-1
cdr3_length: 12
clone_size: once
d_call: .
cdr3_aa: ASSHRTFGDEQY

v_call: TRBV29-1
cdr3_length: 12
clone_size: .
d_call: .
cdr3_aa: SVQGRTYNTEAF

v_call: TRBV27
cdr3_length: 13
clone_size: .
d_call: .
cdr3_aa: ASSHRITPTDTQY

v_call: TRBV5-1
cdr3_length: 13
clone_size: .
d_call: TRBD2
cdr3_aa: ASSLVTSVNNEQF

v_call: TRBV29-1
cdr3_length: 11
clone_size: .
d_call: TRBD1
cdr3_aa: SVRQGPGNEQF

v_call: TRBV6-4
cdr3_length: 10
clone_size: .
d_call: .
cdr3_aa: AKRDSNQPQH

v_call: TRBV28
cdr3_length: 10
clone_size: once
d_call: .
cdr3_aa: ASSLRLGEQY

v_call: TRBV28
cdr3_length: 11
clone_size: .
d_call: .
cdr3_aa: ASSLSGTQPQH

v_call: TRBV29-1
cdr3_length: 11
clone_size: once
d_call: .
cdr3_aa: SVERQLNTEAF

v_call: TRBV28
cdr3_length: 10
clone_size: .
d_call: .
cdr3_aa: ASRDTPYEQY

v_call: TRBV5-6
cdr3_length: 11
clone_size: .
d_call: .
cdr3_aa: ASSLWTVSEQF

v_call: TRBV7-2
cdr3_length: 13
clone_size: .
d_call: .
cdr3_aa: ASSLVARGNTEAF

v_call: TRBV10-3
cdr3_length: 12
clone_size: .
d_call: TRBD2
cdr3_aa: AILRTSGVNEQF

v_call: TRBV2
cdr3_length: 13
clone_size: .
d_call: .
cdr3_aa: ASSEEGVRIETQY

v_call: TRBV5-1
cdr3_length: 13
clone_size: .
d_call: TRBD2
cdr3_aa: ASRLAGSSTDTQY

v_call: TRBV5-6
cdr3_length: 14
clone_size: .
d_call: .
cdr3_aa: ASSPGQISAYNEQF

v_call: TRBV18
cdr3_length: 11
clone_size: .
d_call: TRBD1
cdr3_aa: ASSPSGGDEQY

v_call: TRBV27
cdr3_length: 13
clone_size: .
d_call: .
cdr3_aa: ASRLPGAPRDTQY

v_call: TRBV5-1
cdr3_length: 13
clone_size: .
d_call: .
cdr3_aa: ASSLFPTGPNGYT

v_call: TRBV5-6
cdr3_length: 12
clone_size: .
d_call: .
cdr3_aa: ASSQGQTYTEAF

v_call: TRBV2
cdr3_length: 12
clone_size: .
d_call: .
cdr3_aa: ASNKEKADYGYT

v_call: TRBV29-1
cdr3_length: 8
clone_size: .
d_call: .
cdr3_aa: SVLRGELF

v_call: TRBV7-9
cdr3_length: 13
clone_size: .
d_call: .
cdr3_aa: ASSSASGGTDTQY

v_call: TRBV18
cdr3_length: 16
clone_size: .
d_call: .
cdr3_aa: ASSPNLTHLFSGNTIY

v_call: TRBV19
cdr3_length: 10
clone_size: .
d_call: TRBD2
cdr3_aa: ASSGRAGELF

v_call: TRBV5-4
cdr3_length: 12
clone_size: .
d_call: TRBD1
cdr3_aa: ASSTRQGEETQY

v_call: TRBV25-1
cdr3_length: 13
clone_size: .
d_call: TRBD1
cdr3_aa: ASSARTGMSYGYT

v_call: TRBV18
cdr3_length: 9
clone_size: .
d_call: .
cdr3_aa: ASSPNTEAF

v_call: TRBV9
cdr3_length: 10
clone_size: .
d_call: .
cdr3_aa: ASSVGTGELF

v_call: TRBV7-9
cdr3_length: 13
clone_size: .
d_call: TRBD1
cdr3_aa: ASSLDGGDRDEQY

v_call: TRBV27
cdr3_length: 13
clone_size: .
d_call: .
cdr3_aa: ASSSWATKYNEQF

v_call: TRBV18
cdr3_length: 15
clone_size: .
d_call: TRBD2
cdr3_aa: ASSPPGREGRYYEQY

v_call: TRBV11-2
cdr3_length: 17
clone_size: .
d_call: TRBD2
cdr3_aa: ASSLGRLAGGPVPFEQY

v_call: TRBV5-4
cdr3_length: 12
clone_size: .
d_call: .
cdr3_aa: ASSPGLIRGEQY

v_call: TRBV6-1
cdr3_length: 13
clone_size: .
d_call: .
cdr3_aa: ASSEDYGRLYGYT

v_call: TRBV7-9
cdr3_length: 11
clone_size: .
d_call: .
cdr3_aa: ASSLPPNPIQY

v_call: TRBV9
cdr3_length: 12
clone_size: .
d_call: .
cdr3_aa: ASSVAMGGREQY

v_call: TRBV7-9
cdr3_length: 12
clone_size: .
d_call: .
cdr3_aa: ASGKGQQTYEQY

v_call: TRBV18
cdr3_length: 12
clone_size: .
d_call: .
cdr3_aa: ASSPSQENTEAF

v_call: TRBV4-3
cdr3_length: 16
clone_size: .
d_call: .
cdr3_aa: ASSQDRRGAWPGETQY